The entry below describes one T cell receptor (beta chain). The PCR had 60 Vbeta and 13 Jbeta primers. Profiling relied on immunoSEQ multiplex PCR, and the TCRdb table lists in-frame clones only, not all of them. The table has 95,000 to 100,000 clones, around 83% seen once. The data were obtained in a study of cytomegalovirus exposure and HLA in healthy donors. V was pared by 4 bases and J by 4 bases, with 9 bases of the junction left unmatched. This CDR3 region has 16 residues. Germline V gene sequence: CDR1 MNHEY, CDR2 SVGAGI. This chain links TRBV6-5 with TRBJ2-1; TRBD2 matches 8 bases. The specimen sequenced was PBMCs. This clonotype was obtained from a young man in good health and CMV-seronegative. CDR3 loop: CASSSSGLEGYNEQFF. CDR3 nucleotide sequence: TGTGCCAGCAGTTCCTCGGGACTAGAGGGATACAATGAGCAGTTCTTC.